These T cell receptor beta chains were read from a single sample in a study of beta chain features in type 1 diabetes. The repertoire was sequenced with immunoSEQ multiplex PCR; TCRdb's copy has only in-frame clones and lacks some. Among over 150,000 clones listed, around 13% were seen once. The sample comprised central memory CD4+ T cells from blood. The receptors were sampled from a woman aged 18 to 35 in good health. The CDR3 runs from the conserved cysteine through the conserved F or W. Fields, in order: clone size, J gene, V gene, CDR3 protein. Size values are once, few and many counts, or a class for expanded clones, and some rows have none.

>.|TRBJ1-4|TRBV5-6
CASSLIQGREKLFF
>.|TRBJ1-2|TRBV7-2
CASSLLGVYGYTF
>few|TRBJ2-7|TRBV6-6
CASSGGPGQGPGEQYF
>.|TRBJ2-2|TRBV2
CASSDGQAGTGELFF
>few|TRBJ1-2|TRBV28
CASSLVWSGYTF
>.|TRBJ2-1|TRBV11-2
CASSPRLAGVYNEQFF
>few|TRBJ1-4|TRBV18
CASSPYSRAEKLFF
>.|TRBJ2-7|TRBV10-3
CAITNLAGGPSYEQYF
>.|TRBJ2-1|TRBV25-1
CASRETVRNEQFF
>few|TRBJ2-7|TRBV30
CACIRLAPYEQYF
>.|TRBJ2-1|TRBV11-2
CASSPGQGNNEQFF
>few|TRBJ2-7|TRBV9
CASSPRTVRSYEQYF
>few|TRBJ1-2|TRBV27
CASRSGGSIYGYTF
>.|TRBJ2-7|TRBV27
CASSYLAGRQYEQYF
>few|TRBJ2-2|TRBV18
CASSPPTATNTGELFF
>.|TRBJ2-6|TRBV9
CASSEYSSGANVLTF
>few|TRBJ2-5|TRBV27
CASSLQGEQETQYF
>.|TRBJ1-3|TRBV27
CASSPETGVKDVYF
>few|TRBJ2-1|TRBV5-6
CASSLILGGEQFF